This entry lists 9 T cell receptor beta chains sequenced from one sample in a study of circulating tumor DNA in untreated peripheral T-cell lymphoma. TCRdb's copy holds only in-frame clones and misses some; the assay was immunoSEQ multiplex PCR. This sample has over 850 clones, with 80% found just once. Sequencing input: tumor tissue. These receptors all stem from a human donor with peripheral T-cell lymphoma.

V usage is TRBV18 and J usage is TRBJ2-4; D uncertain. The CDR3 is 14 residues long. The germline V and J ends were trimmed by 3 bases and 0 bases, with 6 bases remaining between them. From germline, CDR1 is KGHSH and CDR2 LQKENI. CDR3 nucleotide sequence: TGTGCCAGCTCACCTTTCGAAGCCAAAAACATTCAGTACTTC. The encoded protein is CASSPFEAKNIQYF.

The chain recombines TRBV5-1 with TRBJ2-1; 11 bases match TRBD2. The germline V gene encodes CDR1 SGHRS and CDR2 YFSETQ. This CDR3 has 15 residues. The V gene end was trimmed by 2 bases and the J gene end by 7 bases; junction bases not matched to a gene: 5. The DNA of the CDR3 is TGCGCCAGCAGCTTAACTAGCGGGAGTGGGAATGAGCAGTTCTTC. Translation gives CASSLTSGSGNEQFF.

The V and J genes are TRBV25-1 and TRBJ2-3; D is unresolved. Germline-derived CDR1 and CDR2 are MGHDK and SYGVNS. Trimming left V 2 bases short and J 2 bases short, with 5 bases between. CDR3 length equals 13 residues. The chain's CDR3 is CASSEGLTDTQYF. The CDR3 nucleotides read TGTGCCAGCAGTGAAGGTCTCACAGATACGCAGTATTTT.

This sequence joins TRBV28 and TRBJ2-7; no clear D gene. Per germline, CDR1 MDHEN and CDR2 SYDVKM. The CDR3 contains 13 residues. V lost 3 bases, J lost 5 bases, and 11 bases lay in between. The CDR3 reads CASSFRAGNEQYF. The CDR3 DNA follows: TGTGCCAGCAGTTTCCGGGCAGGAAACGAGCAGTACTTC. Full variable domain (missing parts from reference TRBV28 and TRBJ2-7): DVKVTQSSRYLVKRTGEKVFLECVQDMDHENMFWYRQDPGLGLRLIYFSYDVKMKEKGDIPEGYSVSREKKERFSLILESASTNQTSMYLCASSFRAGNEQYFGPGTRLTVT.

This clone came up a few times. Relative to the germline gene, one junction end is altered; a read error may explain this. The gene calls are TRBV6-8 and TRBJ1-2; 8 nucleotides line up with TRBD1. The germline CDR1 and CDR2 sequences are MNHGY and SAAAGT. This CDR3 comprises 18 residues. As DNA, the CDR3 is TGTGCCAGCAGTTACTCCCCGGGGCGGACAGGGTTCAACTATGGCTACACCTTT. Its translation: CASSYSPGRTGFNYGYTF.

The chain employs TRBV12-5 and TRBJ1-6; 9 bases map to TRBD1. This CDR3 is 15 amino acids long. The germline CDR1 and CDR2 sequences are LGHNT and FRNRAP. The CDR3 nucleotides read TGTGCCAGCACCCAGGGGGGACAGGGAAATTCACCCCTCCACTTT. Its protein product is CASTQGGQGNSPLHF. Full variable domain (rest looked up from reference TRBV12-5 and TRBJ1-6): DARVTQTPRHKVTEMGQEVTMRCQPILGHNTVFWYRQTMMQGLELLAYFRNRAPLDDSGMPKDRFSAEMPDATLATLKIQPSEPRDSAVYFCASTQGGQGNSPLHFGNGTRLTVT.

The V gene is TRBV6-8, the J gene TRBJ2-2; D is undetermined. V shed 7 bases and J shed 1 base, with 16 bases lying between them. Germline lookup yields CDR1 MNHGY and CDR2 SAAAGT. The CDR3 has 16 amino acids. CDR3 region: CASNTDQDGNTGELFF. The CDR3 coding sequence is TGTGCCAGCAATACGGACCAGGACGGGAACACCGGGGAGCTGTTTTTT.

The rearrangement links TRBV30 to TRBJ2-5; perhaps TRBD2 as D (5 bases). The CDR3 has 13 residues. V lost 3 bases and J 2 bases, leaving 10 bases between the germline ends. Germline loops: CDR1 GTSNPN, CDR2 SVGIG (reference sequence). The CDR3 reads CAWSQEAQETQYF. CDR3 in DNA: TGTGCCTGGAGCCAGGAGGCTCAAGAGACCCAGTACTTC. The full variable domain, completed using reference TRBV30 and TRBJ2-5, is SQTIHQWPATLVQPVGSPLSLECTVEGTSNPNLYWYRQAAGRGLQLLFYSVGIGQISSEVPQNLSASRPQDRQFILSSKKLLLSDSGFYLCAWSQEAQETQYFGPGTRLLVL.

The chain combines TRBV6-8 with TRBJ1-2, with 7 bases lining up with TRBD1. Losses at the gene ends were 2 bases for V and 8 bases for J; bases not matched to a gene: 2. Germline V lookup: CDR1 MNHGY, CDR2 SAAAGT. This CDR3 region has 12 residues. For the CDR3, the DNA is TGTGCCAGCAGTTACCCGGGACAGGGCTACACCTTC. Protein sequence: CASSYPGQGYTF.